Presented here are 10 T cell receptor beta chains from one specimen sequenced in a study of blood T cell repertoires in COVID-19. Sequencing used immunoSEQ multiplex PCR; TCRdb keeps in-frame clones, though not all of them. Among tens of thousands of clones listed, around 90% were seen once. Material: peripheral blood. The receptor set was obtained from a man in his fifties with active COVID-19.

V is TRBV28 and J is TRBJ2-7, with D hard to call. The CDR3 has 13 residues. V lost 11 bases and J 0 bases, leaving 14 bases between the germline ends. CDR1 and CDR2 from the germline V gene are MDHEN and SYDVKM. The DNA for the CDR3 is TGTGCCTCCCGGGTCCCTAGCTCCTACGAGCAGTACTTC. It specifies CASRVPSSYEQYF.

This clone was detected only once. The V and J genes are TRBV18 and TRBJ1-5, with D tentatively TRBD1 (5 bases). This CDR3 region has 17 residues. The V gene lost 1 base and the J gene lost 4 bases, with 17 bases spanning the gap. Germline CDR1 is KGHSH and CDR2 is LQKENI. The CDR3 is CASSPRGGEERNQPQHF. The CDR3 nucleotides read TGTGCCAGCTCACCACGGGGAGGGGAGGAGAGGAATCAGCCCCAGCATTTT.

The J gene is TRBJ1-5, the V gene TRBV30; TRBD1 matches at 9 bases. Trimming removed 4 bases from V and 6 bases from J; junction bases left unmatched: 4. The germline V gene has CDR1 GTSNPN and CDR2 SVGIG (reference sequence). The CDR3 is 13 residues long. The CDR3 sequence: CAWTQGAVQPQHF. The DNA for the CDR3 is TGTGCCTGGACACAGGGGGCGGTTCAGCCCCAGCATTTT.

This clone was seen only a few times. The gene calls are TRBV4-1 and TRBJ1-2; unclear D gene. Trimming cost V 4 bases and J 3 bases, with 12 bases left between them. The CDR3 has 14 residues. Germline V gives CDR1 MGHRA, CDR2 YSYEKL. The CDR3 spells CASSPGAADYGYTF. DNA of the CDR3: TGCGCCAGCAGCCCCGGAGCAGCGGACTATGGCTACACCTTC.

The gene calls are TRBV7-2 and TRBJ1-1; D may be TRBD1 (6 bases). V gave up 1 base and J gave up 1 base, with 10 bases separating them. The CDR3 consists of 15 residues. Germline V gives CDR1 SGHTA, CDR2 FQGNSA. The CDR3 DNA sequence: TGTGCCAGCAGCTTAGTTCGGGGGGCGAACACTGAAGCTTTCTTT. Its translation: CASSLVRGANTEAFF.

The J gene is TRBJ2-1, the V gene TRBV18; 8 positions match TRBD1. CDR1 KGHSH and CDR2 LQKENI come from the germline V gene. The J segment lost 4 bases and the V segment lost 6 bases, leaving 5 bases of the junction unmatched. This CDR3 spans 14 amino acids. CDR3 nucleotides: TGTGCCAGCTCCTACGACAGGGGTTACAATGAGCAGTTCTTC. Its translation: CASSYDRGYNEQFF.

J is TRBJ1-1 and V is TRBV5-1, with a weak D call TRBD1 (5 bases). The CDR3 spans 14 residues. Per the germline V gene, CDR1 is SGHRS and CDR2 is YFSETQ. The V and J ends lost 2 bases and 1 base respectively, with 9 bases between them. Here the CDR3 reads CASSFATGNTEAFF. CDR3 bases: TGCGCCAGCAGCTTTGCAACAGGGAACACTGAAGCTTTCTTT. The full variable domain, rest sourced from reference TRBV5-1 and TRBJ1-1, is KAGVTQTPRYLIKTRGQQVTLSCSPISGHRSVSWYQQTPGQGLQFLFEYFSETQRNKGNFPGRFSGRQFSNSRSEMNVSTLELGDSALYLCASSFATGNTEAFFGQGTRLTVV.

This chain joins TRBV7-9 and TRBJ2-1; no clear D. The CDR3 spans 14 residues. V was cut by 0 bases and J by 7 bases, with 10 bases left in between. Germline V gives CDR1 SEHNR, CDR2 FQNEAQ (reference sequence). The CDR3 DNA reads TGTGCCAGCAGCTTAGCCACAGAAGTAAATGAGCAGTTCTTC. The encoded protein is CASSLATEVNEQFF.

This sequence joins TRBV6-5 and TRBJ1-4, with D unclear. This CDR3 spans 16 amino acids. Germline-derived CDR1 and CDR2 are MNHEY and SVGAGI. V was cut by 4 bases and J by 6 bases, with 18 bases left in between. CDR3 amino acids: CASSSPLREGYEKLFF. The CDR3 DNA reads TGTGCCAGCAGTTCGCCCCTGAGAGAGGGATATGAAAAACTGTTTTTT.

CDR3 nucleotides: TGTGCCAGCAGTTCCGAGCAGGGGCGGTACTTC. This translates into CASSSEQGRYF. This sequence joins TRBV28 and TRBJ2-7, with a weak D call TRBD1 (6 bases). CDR3 length: 11 residues. Germline V gene sequence: CDR1 MDHEN, CDR2 SYDVKM. V lost 4 bases to trimming and J lost 12 bases, with 13 bases between them.